This paragraph reports one TCR beta chain. CDR1 SGHTS and CDR2 YDEGEE come from the germline V gene. V trimming: 4 bases; J trimming: 4 bases; junction bases outside the gene matches: 6. The CDR3 spans 15 residues. These data are taken from a study of blood T cell repertoires in COVID-19. Sequencing was performed with immunoSEQ multiplex PCR; in TCRdb, only in-frame clones are kept and a portion is missing. The sample has roughly 140,000 clones, 75% to 90% seen once. The chain is built from TRBV5-8 and TRBJ1-3, with 9 bases aligning to TRBD1. This sequence was found in a woman aged 60-70 years with active COVID-19. Sequencing was performed on peripheral blood. CDR3 sequence: CASSVRTGAGNTIYF. The CDR3 nucleotides read TGTGCCAGCAGCGTGAGGACAGGGGCCGGAAACACCATATATTTT.